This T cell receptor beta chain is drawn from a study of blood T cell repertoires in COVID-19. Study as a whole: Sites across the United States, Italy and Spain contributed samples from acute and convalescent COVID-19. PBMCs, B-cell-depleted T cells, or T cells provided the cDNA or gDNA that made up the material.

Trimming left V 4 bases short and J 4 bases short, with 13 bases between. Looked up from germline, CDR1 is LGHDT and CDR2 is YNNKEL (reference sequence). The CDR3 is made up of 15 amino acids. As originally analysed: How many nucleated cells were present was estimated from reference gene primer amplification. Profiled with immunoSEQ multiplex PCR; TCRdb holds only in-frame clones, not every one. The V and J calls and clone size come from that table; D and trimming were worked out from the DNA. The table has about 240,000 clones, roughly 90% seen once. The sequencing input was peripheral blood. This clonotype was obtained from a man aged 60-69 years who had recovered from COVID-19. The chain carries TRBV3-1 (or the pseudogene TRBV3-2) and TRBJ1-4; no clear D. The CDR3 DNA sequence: TGTGCCAGCAGCCCCTACTCCTTTGTTAATGAAAAACTGTTTTTT. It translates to CASSPYSFVNEKLFF.